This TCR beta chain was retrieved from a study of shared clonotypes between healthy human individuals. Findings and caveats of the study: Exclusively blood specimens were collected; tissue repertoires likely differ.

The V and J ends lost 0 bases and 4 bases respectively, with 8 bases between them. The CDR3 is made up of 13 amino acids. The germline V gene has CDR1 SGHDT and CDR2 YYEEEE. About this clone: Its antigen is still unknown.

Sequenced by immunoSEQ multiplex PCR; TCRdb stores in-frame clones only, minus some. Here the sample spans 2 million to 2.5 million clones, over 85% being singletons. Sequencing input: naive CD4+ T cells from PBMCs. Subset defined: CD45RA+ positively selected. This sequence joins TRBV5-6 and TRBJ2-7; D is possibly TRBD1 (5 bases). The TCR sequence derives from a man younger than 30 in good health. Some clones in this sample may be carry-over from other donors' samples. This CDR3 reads CASSLEGPYEQYF. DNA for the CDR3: TGTGCCAGCAGCTTGGAGGGGCCGTACGAGCAGTACTTC.